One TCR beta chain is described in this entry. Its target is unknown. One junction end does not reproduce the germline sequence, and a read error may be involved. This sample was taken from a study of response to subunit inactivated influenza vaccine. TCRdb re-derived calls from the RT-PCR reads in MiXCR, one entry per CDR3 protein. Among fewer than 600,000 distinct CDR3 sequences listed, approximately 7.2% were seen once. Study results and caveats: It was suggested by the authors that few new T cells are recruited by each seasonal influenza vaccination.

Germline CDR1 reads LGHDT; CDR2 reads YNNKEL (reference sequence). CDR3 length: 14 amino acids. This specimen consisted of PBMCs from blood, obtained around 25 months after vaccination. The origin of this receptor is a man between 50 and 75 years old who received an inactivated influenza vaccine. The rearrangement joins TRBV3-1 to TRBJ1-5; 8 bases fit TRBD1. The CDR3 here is CAISRDRGDQPQHF. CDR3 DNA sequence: TGTGCCATCAGCCGCGACAGGGGTGATCAGCCCCAGCATTTT.